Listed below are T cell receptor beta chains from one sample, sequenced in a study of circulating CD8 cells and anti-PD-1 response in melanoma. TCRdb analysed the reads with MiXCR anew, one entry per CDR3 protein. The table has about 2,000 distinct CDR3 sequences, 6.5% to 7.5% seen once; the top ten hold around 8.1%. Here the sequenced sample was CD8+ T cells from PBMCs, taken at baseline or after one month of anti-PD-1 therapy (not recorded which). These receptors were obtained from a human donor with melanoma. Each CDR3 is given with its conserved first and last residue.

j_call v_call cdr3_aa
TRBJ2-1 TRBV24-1 CATSGTEVAYNEQFF
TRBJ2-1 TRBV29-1 CSVGTGSDEQFF
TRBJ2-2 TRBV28 CASSLEDRVYRNTGELFF
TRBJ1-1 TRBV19 CASTLTDGGTEAFF
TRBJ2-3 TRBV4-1 CASSQDGAHTSTDTQYF
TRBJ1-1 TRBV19 CASSIGQLLTRMNTEAFF
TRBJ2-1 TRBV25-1 CASSDPDRVKIF
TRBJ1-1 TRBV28 CASSLGQLSGTEAFF
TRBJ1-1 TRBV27 CASSDRGTEAFF
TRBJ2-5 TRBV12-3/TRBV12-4 CASSLAARGQETQYF
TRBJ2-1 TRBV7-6 CASSLVGGLENEQFF
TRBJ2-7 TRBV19 CASSIFRGMEQYF
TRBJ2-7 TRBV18 CASSPRDTPYEQYF
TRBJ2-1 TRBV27 CASSLGSSYNEQFF
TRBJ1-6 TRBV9 CASSVDPVGANSPLHF
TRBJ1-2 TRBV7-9 CASSDGDPTNYGYTF
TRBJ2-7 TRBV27 CASSSGPAGDEQYF
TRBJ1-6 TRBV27 CASSPGTGGGPTSNSPLHF
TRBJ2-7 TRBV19 CASSMVAGGINEQYF
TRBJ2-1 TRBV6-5 CASSYSAGGLQVEQFF
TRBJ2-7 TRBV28 CASSLEGTSGYEQYF